Reported below is one T cell receptor beta chain. This entry comes from a study of blood T cell repertoires in COVID-19. Study-wide background: Italy, Spain and the United States were the sources of the convalescent and acute COVID-19 samples. Sources were T cells, B-cell-depleted T cells, or PBMCs; the material itself was cDNA or gDNA.

Per the original methods: Estimates of nucleated cell counts were drawn from the amplification of reference gene primers. Here immunoSEQ multiplex PCR was the method, and the copy in TCRdb shows in-frame clones only, minus some. That table furnishes V, J and clone size, whereas the DNA furnished D and trimming. The sample lists about 200,000 clones, around nine tenths occurring once. V trimming: 4 bases; J trimming: 9 bases; junction bases outside the gene matches: 4. CDR1 and CDR2 from the germline V gene are SGHKS and YYEKEE (reference sequence). The CDR3 is 14 amino acids. The rearrangement links TRBV5-5 to TRBJ1-6; 10 nucleotides line up with TRBD1. This receptor was obtained from a man between 60 and 75 years old who had recovered from COVID-19. Sequenced: peripheral blood. The CDR3 nucleotides are TGTGCCAGCAGCGGGGACAGGGGAGGTTCACCCCTCCACTTT. Translated: CASSGDRGGSPLHF.